Presented here are 28 T cell receptor beta chains from one specimen sequenced in a study of identical twins. TCRdb re-derived calls from the 5' RACE reads in MiXCR, one entry per CDR3 protein. The top ten clones hold about 1.6% of a sample with fewer than 650,000 distinct CDR3 sequences, under 8.5% of them seen once. These data are also associated with another study on yellow fever vaccine responses in identical twins.

Input material: PBMCs. Receptors were obtained from a woman aged 18-35 years in good health.

There are many counts of this clonotype. V gene TRBV2 combines with J gene TRBJ2-3, with 7 bases aligning to TRBD2. Trimming took 6 bases from V and 1 from J; bases not matched to a gene: 13. This CDR3 spans 17 amino acids. Germline values: CDR1 SNHLY, CDR2 FYNNEI. The CDR3 sequence: CASRRDYSSGGTDTQYF. DNA of the CDR3: TGTGCCAGCAGAAGAGACTACTCAAGCGGGGGCACAGATACGCAGTATTTT.

This clonotype was seen a few times. The chain has TRBV28 and TRBJ2-5; D gene unclear. Germline CDR1 is MDHEN and CDR2 is SYDVKM. Trimming removed 6 bases at V and 5 bases at J, with 10 bases between. The CDR3 runs to 12 residues. CDR3 coding DNA: TGTGCCAGCAGCCCTATATGGGAGACCCAGTACTTC. Encoded protein: CASSPIWETQYF.

This clonotype came up a few times. The chain combines TRBV4-2 with TRBJ2-1; no clear D gene. The V and J ends lost 2 bases and 4 bases respectively, with 12 bases between them. Germline CDR1 is LGHNA and CDR2 is YNFKEQ. This CDR3 region has 15 residues. CDR3 sequence reads: CASSQSRGIYNEQFF. The CDR3 bases are TGTGCCAGCAGCCAATCCCGCGGCATTTACAATGAGCAGTTCTTC.

In this sample, this clonotype turned up a few times. The chain carries TRBV19 and TRBJ2-5, with 9 bases identical to TRBD1. V lost 4 bases to trimming and J lost 5 bases; unmatched junction nucleotides: 11. This CDR3 is 16 amino acids long. CDR1 LNHDA and CDR2 SQIVND come from the germline V gene (reference sequence). The CDR3 sequence: CASSNRDRVFGETQYF. The DNA of the CDR3 is TGTGCCAGTAGTAACCGGGACAGGGTCTTTGGGGAGACCCAGTACTTC.

The rearrangement links TRBV4-2 to TRBJ2-5; D might be TRBD2 (5 bases). This CDR3 comprises 16 residues. The germline V gene has CDR1 LGHNA and CDR2 YNFKEQ. The V and J ends lost 3 bases and 2 bases respectively, with 16 bases between them. The CDR3 DNA is TGTGCCAGCAGCCAGGAGGATGGGTGGGAACAAGAGACCCAGTACTTC. It is translated as CASSQEDGWEQETQYF.

There are a few counts of this clonotype. The chain carries TRBV7-6 and TRBJ2-1; D unresolved. CDR3 length: 15 amino acids. Germline assignment: CDR1 SGHVS and CDR2 FNYEAQ. The germline V and J ends were trimmed by 2 bases and 1 base, with 9 bases remaining between them. The CDR3 loop is CASSLRQISYNEQFF. The CDR3 DNA sequence: TGTGCCAGCAGCTTACGCCAGATATCCTACAATGAGCAGTTCTTC.

This clonotype was seen a handful of times. The V gene is TRBV5-6, the J gene TRBJ2-3, with D unclear. The V end lost 4 bases, the J end lost 0 bases, and 12 bases lay between the germline ends. The CDR3 has 15 residues. Germline V lookup: CDR1 SGHDT, CDR2 YYEEEE. The CDR3 here is CASSPGITSTDTQYF. CDR3 DNA sequence: TGTGCCAGCAGCCCGGGCATTACTAGCACAGATACGCAGTATTTT.

At least ten counts were recorded for this clonotype. The chain joins TRBV5-1 to TRBJ2-1; perhaps TRBD2 as D (5 bases). Trimming stripped 5 bases from V and 7 bases from J, with 13 bases between. Germline V gene sequence: CDR1 SGHRS, CDR2 YFSETQ. This CDR3 region has 13 residues. DNA for the CDR3: TGCGCCAGCAGAGACGGGATAACGAATGAGCAGTTCTTC. This translates into CASRDGITNEQFF.

This rearrangement joins TRBV27 to TRBJ1-4; D not certain. The CDR3 has 12 residues. V gave up 3 bases and J gave up 8 bases, with 7 bases separating them. CDR1 is MNHEY and CDR2 is SMNVEV in the germline V gene (reference sequence). In DNA form, the CDR3 reads TGTGCCAGCAGTTTCCGGGGAGAAAAACTGTTTTTT. Amino acids: CASSFRGEKLFF.

The chain is built from TRBV6-6 and TRBJ1-1; D unresolved. Germline V CDR1 and CDR2: MNHNY, SVGAGI (reference sequence). This CDR3 has 13 amino acids. Trimming removed 11 bases at V and 1 base at J, with 14 bases between. The DNA for the CDR3 is TGTGCCGCCAGACGTCCGGGGAACACTGAAGCTTTCTTT. Translated, it gives CAARRPGNTEAFF.

This clonotype was found many times. This chain connects TRBV4-1 to TRBJ2-3; D gene unclear. This CDR3 contains 13 residues. Looked up from germline, CDR1 is MGHRA and CDR2 is YSYEKL. V was shortened by 6 bases and J by 2 bases, with 9 bases between the two germline ends. The CDR3: CASSPIHTDTQYF. CDR3 DNA: TGCGCCAGCAGTCCAATCCACACAGATACGCAGTATTTT.

V gene TRBV12-3 or TRBV12-4 combines with J gene TRBJ2-7, with TRBD1 identical over 9 bases. CDR3 size: 14 residues. Germline trimming cut 5 bases from V and 5 bases from J; bases unmatched to any gene: 7. The CDR3 is CASSPGQGRHEQYF. The DNA of the CDR3 is TGTGCCAGCAGTCCGGGACAGGGTCGCCACGAGCAGTACTTC.

This clonotype was seen ten or more times. J is TRBJ2-7 and V is TRBV20-1; TRBD2 might be the D (6 bases). The CDR3 runs to 13 residues. In germline, CDR1 is DFQATT, CDR2 SNEGSKA (reference sequence). Trimming took off 2 bases at V and 6 bases at J, with 14 bases between the two ends. CDR3 sequence (DNA): TGCAGTGCTAGACCGGGACTTTTGAGCGAGCAGTACTTC. Translating it yields CSARPGLLSEQYF.

The chain is built from TRBV20-1 and TRBJ2-7, with TRBD1 as a possible D gene (6 bases). There are 13 residues in the CDR3. With 0 bases removed from V and 5 bases from J, the gap between germline ends came to 11 bases. Germline V gives CDR1 DFQATT, CDR2 SNEGSKA (reference sequence). Here the CDR3 reads CSARDRGGHEQYF. DNA of the CDR3: TGCAGTGCTAGAGACAGGGGCGGCCACGAGCAGTACTTC.

V is TRBV5-6 and J is TRBJ2-5, with D unclear. The CDR3 totals 14 residues. The germline V gene encodes CDR1 SGHDT and CDR2 YYEEEE. Trimming removed 4 bases from V and 4 bases from J, with 14 bases in between. CDR3 sequence reads: CASSQVDAVETQYF. CDR3 bases: TGTGCCAGCAGCCAGGTTGATGCAGTAGAGACCCAGTACTTC.

This clonotype was seen a few times. The CDR3 DNA reads TGTGCCAGCAGTGCGCCGGGGGGGACAGATACGCAGTATTTT. Translation gives CASSAPGGTDTQYF. The chain employs TRBV25-1 and TRBJ2-3; 8 bases agree with TRBD2. Germline CDR1 MGHDK, CDR2 SYGVNS. The CDR3 contains 14 residues. V lost 4 bases, J lost 3 bases, and 3 bases stayed unmatched.

This clonotype was seen a handful of times. The chain carries TRBV19 and TRBJ2-1; D gene unclear. Germline V gene data show CDR1 as LNHDA and CDR2 as SQIVND (reference sequence). V was shortened by 5 bases and J by 0 bases, with 11 bases between the two germline ends. The CDR3 covers 15 residues. CDR3 nucleotide sequence: TGTGCCAGTAGTGTGGACCACGGCTCCTACAATGAGCAGTTCTTC. Its translation is CASSVDHGSYNEQFF. The full variable domain, its missing parts supplied by reference TRBV19 and TRBJ2-1, is DGGITQSPKYLFRKEGQNVTLSCEQNLNHDAMYWYRQDPGQGLRLIYYSQIVNDFQKGDIAEGYSVSREKKESFPLTVTSAQKNPTAFYLCASSVDHGSYNEQFFGPGTRLTVL.

In its sample, this clonotype was seen many times. The chain recombines TRBV5-1 with TRBJ2-7, with 9 positions matching TRBD1. In germline, CDR1 is SGHRS, CDR2 YFSETQ. Trimming at V came to 3 bases and at J to 2 bases, leaving 3 bases not matched to a gene. This CDR3 spans 14 amino acids. The DNA for the CDR3 is TGCGCCAGCAGCTGGGGGACAGGGACCTACGAGCAGTACGTC. It encodes CASSWGTGTYEQYV.

At least ten counts were recorded for this clonotype. The CDR3 loop is CASSLRVAGGSGELFF. In DNA, the CDR3 is TGCGCCAGCAGCTTGCGAGTAGCGGGAGGCTCCGGGGAGCTGTTTTTT. The chain is built from TRBV5-1 and TRBJ2-2; the match to TRBD2 covers 10 bases. Trimming cost V 1 base and J 6 bases; bases outside gene matches: 6. The CDR3 consists of 16 residues. CDR1 is SGHRS and CDR2 is YFSETQ in the germline V gene.

This clonotype was observed a few times. The rearrangement uses TRBV11-2 and TRBJ2-1; 8 bases fit TRBD2. V dropped 5 bases and J dropped 2; count of bases not matched to a gene: 8. Germline loops: CDR1 SGHAT, CDR2 FQNNGV. The CDR3 is 16 amino acids. The CDR3 loop is CASSRVGRAPYNEQFF. The CDR3 coding sequence is TGTGCCAGCAGCCGAGTCGGGAGGGCCCCCTACAATGAGCAGTTCTTC.

This chain joins TRBV6-1 and TRBJ1-5; D perhaps matches TRBD1 (6 bases). V shed 6 bases and J shed 1 base, with 13 bases lying between them. The CDR3 extends over 15 amino acids. The germline V gene has CDR1 MNHNS and CDR2 SASEGT. The CDR3 here is CASSKERGSNQPQHF. The CDR3 coding sequence is TGTGCCAGCAGCAAAGAAAGGGGGAGCAATCAGCCCCAGCATTTT.

The table lists this clonotype with a few counts. V usage is TRBV11-1 and J usage is TRBJ2-1; 16 positions agree with TRBD2. Per germline, CDR1 SGHAT and CDR2 FQDESV (reference sequence). The CDR3 is made up of 19 amino acids. V lost 6 bases and J lost 1; bases outside the gene matches: 9. CDR3 bases: TGTGCCAGCAGGCGCGGGACTAGCGGGGGGGCCACTTCCTACAATGAGCAGTTCTTC. It codes for CASRRGTSGGATSYNEQFF.

The chain carries TRBV20-1 and TRBJ1-1; D is unresolved. V was clipped by 5 bases and J by 3 bases, with 10 bases between them. The CDR3 has 12 amino acids. The germline V gene has CDR1 DFQATT and CDR2 SNEGSKA (reference sequence). This chain's CDR3 is CSASVVDTEAFF. The CDR3 DNA is TGCAGTGCTTCGGTGGTGGACACTGAAGCTTTCTTT.

This clonotype was counted a few times. This chain joins TRBV27 and TRBJ2-7, with 13 bases aligning to TRBD2. This CDR3 is built from 16 residues. The germline gives CDR1 MNHEY, CDR2 SMNVEV (reference sequence). With V trimmed by 6 bases and J by 5 bases, 10 bases remained unmatched. As DNA, the CDR3 is TGTGCCAGCAGCACTACGGGACTAGCGGGAACCCACGAGCAGTACTTC. Its translation: CASSTTGLAGTHEQYF.

This clonotype was detected a few times. V and J are TRBV20-1 and TRBJ1-2; no reliable D call. CDR1 is DFQATT, CDR2 SNEGSKA, per germline (reference sequence). The CDR3 extends over 14 amino acids. The germline V and J ends were trimmed by 0 bases and 6 bases, with 14 bases remaining between them. CDR3 protein: CSARDNMREHGYTF. The DNA for the CDR3 is TGCAGTGCTAGAGACAACATGAGGGAACATGGCTACACCTTC.

This chain uses TRBV27 with TRBJ1-1; TRBD1 is a possible D gene (6 bases). The CDR3 is made up of 15 amino acids. CDR1 and CDR2 from the germline V gene are MNHEY and SMNVEV (reference sequence). Between the trimmed V and J ends, which lost 1 base and 4 bases, there was a span of 13 bases. This chain's CDR3 is CASSLWGRGGTEAFF. The CDR3 DNA sequence: TGTGCCAGCAGTTTATGGGGCAGGGGAGGCACTGAAGCTTTCTTT.

This chain uses TRBV12-3 or TRBV12-4 with TRBJ1-3; D possibly corresponds to TRBD1 (5 bases). V lost 7 bases, J lost 1 base, and 11 bases lay in between. The CDR3 sequence is 14 residues long. In DNA form, the CDR3 reads TGTGCCAGCAACTCCGGGGGGTCTGGAAACACCATATATTTT. Amino acid sequence: CASNSGGSGNTIYF.

The sample holds many counts of this clonotype. The rearrangement uses TRBV15 and TRBJ2-1; 11 nucleotides match TRBD2. With V trimmed by 1 base and J by 6 bases, 5 bases remained unmatched. This CDR3 contains 16 residues. Germline V gives CDR1 LNHNV, CDR2 YYDKDF (reference sequence). The CDR3 is CATSRALAGVGNEQFF. DNA for the CDR3: TGTGCCACCAGCAGAGCACTAGCGGGAGTTGGCAATGAGCAGTTCTTC. Full variable domain (rest looked up from reference TRBV15 and TRBJ2-1): DAMVIQNPRYQVTQFGKPVTLSCSQTLNHNVMYWYQQKSSQAPKLLFHYYDKDFNNEADTPDNFQSRRPNTSFCFLDIRSPGLGDTAMYLCATSRALAGVGNEQFFGPGTRLTVL.